The clone carrying this TCR beta chain has ten or more counts. The source of the sample is a study of blood T cells in healthy people across ages. Primers used in a second PCR of about 6 to 12 cycles were a sample-barcoded 5' primer and a J-beta primer mix. Every single cDNA molecule received a tag from a template-switch adaptor with 12 random nucleotides. From each sample, at least 3 million paired-end reads containing CDR3 were obtained. TCRdb re-called the 5' RACE reads through MiXCR, storing one row per CDR3 protein. The sample consists of more than 700,000 distinct CDR3 sequences, 46% of them appearing once. This TCR was sampled from an elderly man in good health. Input material: blood.

The CDR3 loop is CASSLVTDTQYF. The CDR3 nucleotides read TGTGCCAGCAGCTTAGTCACAGATACGCAGTATTTT. J is TRBJ2-3 and V is TRBV11-2; the D is unclear. Germline values: CDR1 SGHAT, CDR2 FQNNGV. The CDR3 runs 12 residues. Between the trimmed V and J ends, which lost 1 base and 2 bases, there was a span of 1 base. Looking up the rest from reference TRBV11-2 and TRBJ2-3 gives the full variable domain: EAGVAQSPRYKIIEKRQSVAFWCNPISGHATLYWYQQILGQGPKLLIQFQNNGVVDDSQLPKDRFSAERLKGVDSTLKIQPAKLEDSAVYLCASSLVTDTQYFGPGTRLTVL.